Described below is a single T cell receptor beta chain sequence and its context. Its antigen remains unidentified. The study isolated at least 6.5 million PBMCs from each sample. Total RNA was extracted at no less than 5.5 micrograms per sample. This specimen belongs to a study of blood T cells in healthy people across ages. General study findings and limits: No one knew whether donors had CMV, which possibly confounded expanded clonotype changes.

V lost 3 bases and J 6 bases, leaving 17 bases between the germline ends. The CDR3 has 15 amino acids. The germline gives CDR1 DFQATT, CDR2 SNEGSKA (reference sequence). The use of a sample-barcoded 5' primer and a J-beta primer mix characterized a second PCR of 7 to 11 cycles. Each cDNA molecule was tagged by a template-switch adaptor with 12 random nucleotides. TCRdb reprocessed the 5' RACE reads with MiXCR, giving one entry per CDR3 protein. In the table there are about 580,000 distinct CDR3 sequences, under 55% of which are singletons. This chain connects TRBV20-1 to TRBJ1-4, with D perhaps matching TRBD1 (6 bases). The source is a man older than 75 in good health. Material: blood. The CDR3 spells CSASSGRGRDEKLFF. In DNA, the CDR3 is TGCAGTGCTAGTTCGGGCAGGGGAAGGGATGAAAAACTGTTTTTT.